This T cell receptor (beta chain) derives from a study of cytomegalovirus exposure and HLA in healthy donors. The PCR used 60 Vbeta and 13 Jbeta primers. Here immunoSEQ multiplex PCR was the method, and the copy in TCRdb shows in-frame clones only, minus some. The table has about 160,000 clones, 87% seen once. Material: PBMCs. This TCR derives from a woman aged 30 to 39 in good health and CMV-seronegative.

CDR3 loop: CASSYLAQRISGNTIYF. The DNA of the CDR3 is TGTGCCAGCAGTTACTTAGCGCAGCGGATCTCTGGAAACACCATATATTTT. The chain joins TRBV7-9 to TRBJ1-3; D is uncertain. Germline V lookup: CDR1 SEHNR, CDR2 FQNEAQ (reference sequence). This CDR3 has 17 amino acids. V gave up 6 bases and J gave up 0 bases, with 18 bases separating them.